The 28 T cell receptor beta chains reported below all come from one sample, sequenced in a study of blood T cells in healthy people across ages (dated by TCRdb to about 2015). Receptor libraries were prepared by 5' RACE. Sequencing instrument: Illumina HiSeq 2500. A second PCR of roughly 7 to 12 cycles was performed with a sample-barcoded 5' primer and a J-beta primer mix. In-frame beta chains were kept once TCRdb had trimmed the public reads at Q25 with fastp and called clones with MiXCR. Under each unique CDR3 protein, matching rows form one entry showing the most common genes and DNA. A total of more than 800,000 distinct CDR3 sequences appear in this sample, about 30% of them only once. The ten largest make up 15% to 20% of the sample. Sequencing was performed on blood. These TCRs come from a woman of 80 years or more in good health.

This clonotype was seen ten or more times. The chain is built from TRBV6-6 and TRBJ2-5, with 7 bases aligning to TRBD2. The CDR3 has 17 amino acids. In germline, CDR1 is MNHNY, CDR2 SVGAGI (reference sequence). V lost 2 bases and J lost 2; bases outside the gene matches: 11. The CDR3 is CASSYGGLAETQETQYF. The CDR3 DNA sequence: TGTGCCAGCAGTTACGGCGGTCTAGCGGAAACACAAGAGACCCAGTACTTC.

Worth noting for this clonotype: As the CDR3 is not closed by the conserved phenylalanine or tryptophan, this likely results from a read error. This chain links TRBV19 with TRBJ2-5; 9 bases match TRBD1. TRBJ2-7 explains the end of the DNA better; the J call may be wrong. This CDR3 is built from 14 residues. Germline V gene sequence: CDR1 LNHDA, CDR2 SQIVND (reference sequence). The CDR3 DNA reads TGTGCCAGTAGACCCGGGACAGGGTCCTACGAGCAGTACTGC. Protein product: CASRPGTGSYEQYC.

Worth noting for this clonotype: A much larger clone sits a single nucleotide away, making a read error possible. The chain combines TRBV7-2 with TRBJ1-2; 10 nucleotides match TRBD1. The CDR3 consists of 14 residues. Germline lookup yields CDR1 SGHTA and CDR2 FQGNSA. V lost 4 bases to trimming and J lost 9 bases; unmatched junction nucleotides: 8. The CDR3 sequence: CASSCGQGGSSYTF. The CDR3 DNA is TGTGCCAGCAGCTGTGGACAGGGGGGGTCGAGCTACACCTTC.

The chain has TRBV6-2 or TRBV6-3 and TRBJ1-5; 9 positions agree with TRBD1. The CDR3 extends over 16 amino acids. Germline CDR1 and CDR2: MNHEY and SVGEGT. V trimming: 6 bases; J trimming: 0 bases; junction bases outside the gene matches: 6. The CDR3: CASRLDRGNSNQPQHF. CDR3 nucleotide sequence: TGTGCCAGCAGGCTCGACAGGGGGAATAGCAATCAGCCCCAGCATTTT.

This clonotype was observed at least ten times. In DNA, the CDR3 is TGTGCCAGCAGTTTAGCGGTCCCGATGAACACTGAAGCTTTCTTT. Encoded protein: CASSLAVPMNTEAFF. This chain connects TRBV12-3 or TRBV12-4 to TRBJ1-1; no definite D call. V was shortened by 0 bases and J by 0 bases, with 8 bases between the two germline ends. CDR3 length: 15 residues.

This clonotype was seen at least ten times. The gene calls are TRBV3-1 and TRBJ2-6; D gene uncertain. V gave up 1 base and J gave up 0 bases, with 7 bases separating them. This CDR3 contains 16 residues. Germline CDR1 reads LGHDT; CDR2 reads YNNKEL (reference sequence). CDR3 sequence: CASSQGLSSGANVLTF. CDR3 sequence (DNA): TGTGCCAGCAGCCAAGGACTGAGCTCTGGGGCCAACGTCCTGACTTTC.

This clonotype was detected ten times or more. This chain joins TRBV9 and TRBJ2-3, with TRBD2 as a possible D gene (5 bases). The CDR3 is made up of 15 amino acids. CDR1 is SGDLS, CDR2 YYNGEE, per germline. V lost 0 bases, J lost 3 bases, and 11 bases lay in between. The CDR3 here is CASSVVTPGTDTQYF. The CDR3 DNA is TGTGCCAGCAGCGTAGTAACCCCGGGGACAGATACGCAGTATTTT.

This clonotype was seen a few times. The chain joins TRBV6-5 to TRBJ2-7; 8 bases align to TRBD1. The CDR3 is 14 residues long. Trimming at V came to 6 bases and at J to 1 base, leaving 5 bases not matched to a gene. Germline CDR1 reads MNHEY; CDR2 reads SVGAGI. The chain's CDR3 is CASRPRTGSYEQYF. Here the CDR3 DNA reads TGTGCCAGCAGACCCCGGACAGGGTCCTACGAGCAGTACTTC.

This clonotype showed up many times. The chain combines TRBV20-1 with TRBJ2-7; no clear D gene. CDR1 DFQATT and CDR2 SNEGSKA come from the germline V gene (reference sequence). The CDR3 is 13 amino acids. V was shortened by 3 bases and J by 2 bases, with 11 bases between the two germline ends. CDR3 nucleotide sequence: TGCAGTGCTAGTAGTTTCTATCCCTACGAGCAGTACTTC. Protein sequence: CSASSFYPYEQYF.

This clonotype was counted only a few times. The rearrangement joins TRBV4-3 to TRBJ1-5; D gene unclear. V gave up 2 bases and J gave up 7 bases, with 9 bases separating them. The germline CDR1 and CDR2 sequences are LGHNA and YSLEER. The CDR3 runs to 13 residues. The DNA of the CDR3 is TGCGCCAGCAGCCAAACCGTGGGGCAGCCCCAGCATTTT. It translates to CASSQTVGQPQHF.

V and J are TRBV7-2 and TRBJ2-5; D is undetermined. The DNA end favors TRBJ2-7, so the J call may be wrong. CDR3 length: 12 residues. Germline assignment: CDR1 SGHTA and CDR2 FQGNSA. The CDR3 reads CASSFANYEQYF. CDR3 nucleotides: TGTGCCAGCAGCTTTGCGAACTACGAGCAGTACTTC.

There are a few counts of this clonotype. The rearrangement uses TRBV18 and TRBJ2-5; 7 nucleotides align to TRBD1. This CDR3 contains 15 residues. With V trimmed by 0 bases and J by 11 bases, 12 bases remained unmatched. Germline assignment: CDR1 KGHSH and CDR2 LQKENI. CDR3 in amino acids: CASSPPRGTYNEQYF. For the CDR3, the DNA is TGTGCCAGCTCACCACCCAGGGGGACCTACAATGAGCAGTACTTC.

This chain uses TRBV12-3 or TRBV12-4 with TRBJ1-5; D possibly corresponds to TRBD1 (6 bases). The CDR3 covers 15 residues. Trimming shortened V by 6 bases and J by 0 bases, and 12 bases separated the two germline ends. The CDR3 bases are TGTGCCAGCAGGAAACAGGGCGTTAGCAATCAGCCCCAGCATTTT. Translation gives CASRKQGVSNQPQHF.

Notes on this clonotype: With a much larger clone just one base away, this may be a read error. This chain joins TRBV5-4 and TRBJ2-2, with 8 bases lining up with TRBD2. This CDR3 region has 15 residues. Germline loops: CDR1 SGHNT, CDR2 YYREEE (reference sequence). The DNA for the CDR3 is TGTGCCAGCAGCTGGACTAGCTCTGACACCCGGGAGCTGTTTTTT. Translated, it gives CASSWTSSDTRELFF.

This clonotype has a count of ten or more. The gene calls are TRBV20-1 and TRBJ2-3; no reliable D call. Deletions cut 3 bases from V and 1 base from J, with 17 bases between. The CDR3 is 16 amino acids. The germline gives CDR1 DFQATT, CDR2 SNEGSKA (reference sequence). For the CDR3, the DNA is TGCAGTGCTAGGAACCCTGCGGCGTCCGGCACAGATACGCAGTATTTT. It encodes CSARNPAASGTDTQYF.

This clonotype has ten or more counts. The J gene is TRBJ2-3, the V gene TRBV20-1; D perhaps matches TRBD1 (5 bases). V was pared by 0 bases and J by 4 bases, with 23 bases between. CDR1 and CDR2 from the germline V gene are DFQATT and SNEGSKA (reference sequence). The CDR3 sequence is 18 residues long. The CDR3 nucleotides are TGCAGTGCTAGAGAGCAAAAACTATCCTTTAACAGGCCAGATACGCAGTATTTT. Protein product: CSAREQKLSFNRPDTQYF.

This sequence joins TRBV24-1 and TRBJ2-3; D is unclear. This CDR3 contains 13 residues. V was trimmed by 5 bases and J by 1 base, leaving 6 bases between them. CDR1 and CDR2 from the germline V gene are KGHDR and SFDVKD. CDR3 amino acids: CATSVTGTDTQYF. The DNA of the CDR3 is TGTGCCACCAGTGTCACTGGCACAGATACGCAGTATTTT.

J is TRBJ1-6 and V is TRBV6-5; D is undetermined. V was clipped by 5 bases and J by 0 bases, with 11 bases between them. From germline, CDR1 is MNHEY and CDR2 SVGAGI. This CDR3 contains 16 residues. The CDR3 coding sequence is TGTGCCAGCAGTCGACGGATTATCTCCTATAATTCACCCCTCCACTTT. As protein: CASSRRIISYNSPLHF.

This clonotype appeared many times. The chain couples TRBV14 to TRBJ2-7, with 10 bases that match TRBD1. V shed 3 bases and J 1 base; nucleotides not matched to a gene: 6. CDR3 length: 16 amino acids. Germline V gene data show CDR1 as SGHDN and CDR2 as FVKESK. CDR3 region: CASSHSLGQGSYEQYF. CDR3 bases: TGTGCCAGCAGCCATAGCTTGGGACAGGGGTCCTACGAGCAGTACTTC.

This clonotype has a count of ten or more. This sequence joins TRBV4-3 and TRBJ2-5; TRBD2 agrees at 12 bases. The CDR3 contains 15 residues. Germline loops: CDR1 LGHNA, CDR2 YSLEER. V gave up 5 bases and J gave up 4 bases; unmatched junction bases: 5. The CDR3 region is CASSGLAGGPETQYF. In DNA, the CDR3 is TGCGCCAGCAGCGGCCTAGCGGGGGGGCCAGAGACCCAGTACTTC.

This clonotype was seen repeatedly, ten times or more. The rearrangement joins TRBV3-1 to TRBJ2-1, with TRBD2 matching 10 bases. V gave up 4 bases and J gave up 1 base; unmatched junction bases: 4. The germline gives CDR1 LGHDT, CDR2 YNNKEL (reference sequence). This CDR3 comprises 16 residues. The chain's CDR3 is CASSLRTSGSYNEQFF. CDR3 DNA sequence: TGTGCCAGCAGCCTCCGGACTAGCGGTTCCTACAATGAGCAGTTCTTC.

The chain employs TRBV7-2 and TRBJ1-5; TRBD1 matches at 9 bases. Germline values: CDR1 SGHTA, CDR2 FQGNSA. This CDR3 contains 16 residues. Trimming took 5 bases from V and 2 from J; bases not matched to a gene: 7. The CDR3 here is CASSPGTGTGNQPQHF. The CDR3 DNA is TGTGCCAGCAGCCCCGGGACAGGGACGGGCAATCAGCCCCAGCATTTT.

This clonotype was recorded a few times. This sequence joins TRBV27 and TRBJ2-7, with TRBD1 matching 9 bases. V lost 4 bases, J lost 1 base, and 8 bases stayed unmatched. This CDR3 has 16 residues. Germline values: CDR1 MNHEY, CDR2 SMNVEV (reference sequence). For the CDR3, the DNA is TGTGCCAGCAGTTCACCTCCGGGACAGGGATCCTACGAGCAGTACTTC. Protein product: CASSSPPGQGSYEQYF.

In this sample, this clonotype turned up once. The chain combines TRBV5-1 with TRBJ2-1; 8 bases agree with TRBD1. Looked up from germline, CDR1 is SGHRS and CDR2 is YFSETQ. With 4 bases clipped from V and 14 bases from J, the junction kept 11 bases outside the gene matches. The CDR3 loop spans 13 amino acids. CDR3 in amino acids: CASSPTGEELEFF. The CDR3 coding sequence is TGCGCCAGCAGCCCGACAGGGGAGGAATTGGAGTTCTTC.

The CDR3 DNA follows: TGTGCCAGCAGCTTGGGGGACTACCAAGAGACCCAGTACTTC. This encodes CASSLGDYQETQYF. This chain joins TRBV7-2 and TRBJ2-5, with a weak D call TRBD2 (6 bases). Trimming left V 3 bases short and J 0 bases short, with 8 bases between. The CDR3 is made up of 14 amino acids. In germline, CDR1 is SGHTA, CDR2 FQGNSA.

Ten or more counts support this clonotype. This rearrangement joins TRBV20-1 to TRBJ2-1; D could derive from TRBD1 or TRBD2 (5 bases each). V lost 6 bases, J lost 0 bases, and 24 bases lay in between. Germline loops: CDR1 DFQATT, CDR2 SNEGSKA (reference sequence). The CDR3 is made up of 18 amino acids. In DNA form, the CDR3 reads TGCAGTGCGCCCCCGGAGAGGGGCCGGTCTTTCTCCTACAATGAGCAGTTCTTC. Translated, it gives CSAPPERGRSFSYNEQFF.

To note about this clonotype: One junction end does not reproduce the germline sequence, and a read error may be involved. The chain recombines TRBV6-6 with TRBJ2-3; D gene ambiguous. In germline, CDR1 is MNHNY, CDR2 SVGAGI (reference sequence). The length of the CDR3 is 14 residues. CDR3 amino acids: CASSLARQPDAQYF. The DNA of the CDR3 is TGTGCCAGCAGTTTAGCTAGGCAGCCAGATGCGCAGTATTTT.

For this clonotype: A much larger clonotype is one base distant, so this may be a read error. The rearrangement joins TRBV11-2 to TRBJ2-7; no clear D. This CDR3 has 16 residues. Per germline, CDR1 SGHAT and CDR2 FQNNGV. The CDR3 bases are TGTGCCAACAGCTTAGACCGGACCTCAACCTACTACGAGCAGTACTTC. This gives the protein CANSLDRTSTYYEQYF.